Below, one TCR beta chain is given with its context. Its antigen is undetermined. Libraries were prepared by immunoSEQ multiplex PCR; TCRdb keeps only in-frame clonotypes and omits some of them. Here the sample spans around 90,000 clones, 80% to 95% being singletons. The data are from a study of graft-versus-host responses after intestinal transplantation. Broader study findings: In recipient marrow, GvH clones were found, and some appeared first in ileum or blood.

V trimming: 3 bases; J trimming: 14 bases; junction bases outside the gene matches: 17. The CDR3 is 16 residues long. CDR1 LNHNV and CDR2 YYDKDF come from the germline V gene (reference sequence). Sequencing used unstimulated CD8+ T cells sorted from spleen or lymph node cells, obtained before transplant. The rearrangement uses TRBV15 and TRBJ2-4, with 9 bases that match TRBD1. The TCR sequence derives from a human donor who was the organ donor for an intestinal transplant. CDR3 coding DNA: TGTGCCACCAGCAGTGGACCGGGACAGGGAGACCATAGGGAGTACTTC. It encodes CATSSGPGQGDHREYF.